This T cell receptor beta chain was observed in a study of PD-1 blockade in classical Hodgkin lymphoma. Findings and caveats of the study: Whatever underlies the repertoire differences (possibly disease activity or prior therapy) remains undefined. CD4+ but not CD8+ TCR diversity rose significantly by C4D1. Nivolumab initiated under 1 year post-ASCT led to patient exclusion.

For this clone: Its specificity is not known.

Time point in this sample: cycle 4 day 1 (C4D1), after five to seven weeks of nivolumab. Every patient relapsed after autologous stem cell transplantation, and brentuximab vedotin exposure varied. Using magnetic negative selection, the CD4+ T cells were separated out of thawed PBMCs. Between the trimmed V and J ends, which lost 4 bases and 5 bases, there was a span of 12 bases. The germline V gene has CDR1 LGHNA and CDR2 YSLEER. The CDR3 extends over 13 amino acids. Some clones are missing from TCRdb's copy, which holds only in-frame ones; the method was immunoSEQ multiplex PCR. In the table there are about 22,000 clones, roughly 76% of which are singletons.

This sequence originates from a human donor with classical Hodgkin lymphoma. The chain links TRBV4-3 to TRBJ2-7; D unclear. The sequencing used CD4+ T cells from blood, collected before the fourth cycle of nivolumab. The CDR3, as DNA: TGCGCCAGCAGCCTGACGTTGTCCGACGAGCAGTACTTC. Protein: CASSLTLSDEQYF.